Listed here are 9 T cell receptor beta chains from one sample, sequenced in a study of T cells after yellow fever vaccination (dated by TCRdb to about 2019). What the treatment or condition label conveys for this sample: live attenuated yellow fever vaccine strain. Libraries came from 5' RACE. TCRdb lists the instrument as Illumina HiSeq 2500. TCRdb cleaned the public reads at Q25 with fastp, built clones with MiXCR and kept in-frame beta chains. Merged by CDR3 protein, the rows form single entries marked with the most common genes and DNA. In this sample the table shows under 300,000 distinct CDR3 sequences, 6.9% of which occur a single time. Clones ranked in the top ten supply more than 0.8% of the sample. Sequences were derived from CD4+ T cells sorted from PBMCs, sampled 15 days after the yellow fever booster vaccination. The receptor source for this set is a man aged 30 to 45 who received the YFV17D yellow fever vaccine.

This clonotype was observed many times. The rearrangement links TRBV28 to TRBJ2-2; D may be TRBD2 (6 bases). This CDR3 comprises 15 residues. The germline V and J ends were trimmed by 2 bases and 5 bases, with 12 bases remaining between them. Germline V gene data show CDR1 as MDHEN and CDR2 as SYDVKM. The CDR3 sequence is CASSLTGVDTGELFF. Here the CDR3 DNA reads TGTGCCAGCAGTTTAACGGGAGTAGATACCGGGGAGCTGTTTTTT.

This clonotype has just a few counts. The chain has TRBV5-5 and TRBJ1-2; a possible D gene is TRBD1 (6 bases). The CDR3 contains 15 residues. The germline V gene has CDR1 SGHKS and CDR2 YYEKEE (reference sequence). V was trimmed by 2 bases and J by 0 bases, leaving 11 bases between them. Here the CDR3 reads CASSFDGQPNYGYTF. CDR3 coding DNA: TGTGCCAGCAGCTTCGATGGACAGCCTAACTATGGCTACACCTTC.

The chain links TRBV5-6 to TRBJ2-1, with 8 bases lining up with TRBD2. With 6 bases clipped from V and 8 bases from J, the junction kept 13 bases outside the gene matches. The germline gives CDR1 SGHDT, CDR2 YYEEEE. This CDR3 is built from 15 residues. The CDR3 DNA sequence: TGTGCCAGCATGGGTGGAGCGGGAGCCCCCCATGAGCAGTTCTTC. Amino acids: CASMGGAGAPHEQFF.

The chain employs TRBV5-1 and TRBJ2-1; a weak D match, TRBD2 (6 bases). The V gene's germline CDR1 is SGHRS and CDR2 YFSETQ. Trimming left V 4 bases short and J 13 bases short, with 15 bases between. The CDR3 spans 12 residues. CDR3 bases: TGCGCCAGCAGCGACGGTGGGGACTCACAGTTCTTC. Translation: CASSDGGDSQFF.

This clonotype has just a few counts. The CDR3 spells CASSQSTSWTGELFF. The CDR3 DNA reads as TGCGCCAGCAGCCAGTCGACTAGTTGGACCGGGGAGCTGTTTTTT. The V gene is TRBV5-1, the J gene TRBJ2-2; weak D call: TRBD2 (6 bases). The CDR3 runs 15 residues. Germline assignment: CDR1 SGHRS and CDR2 YFSETQ. V shed 4 bases and J shed 5 bases, with 15 bases lying between them. The entire variable domain, with the rest obtained from reference TRBV5-1 and TRBJ2-2, is as follows: KAGVTQTPRYLIKTRGQQVTLSCSPISGHRSVSWYQQTPGQGLQFLFEYFSETQRNKGNFPGRFSGRQFSNSRSEMNVSTLELGDSALYLCASSQSTSWTGELFFGEGSRLTVL.

The table lists this clonotype with many counts. This chain connects TRBV19 to TRBJ1-1, with D possibly TRBD1 on 6 matching bases. The V and J ends lost 0 bases and 0 bases respectively, with 11 bases between them. Germline lookup yields CDR1 LNHDA and CDR2 SQIVND (reference sequence). CDR3 size: 16 residues. The CDR3 loop is CASSIDFGGVNTEAFF. The DNA of the CDR3 is TGTGCCAGTAGTATAGATTTCGGGGGCGTGAACACTGAAGCTTTCTTT. The full variable domain, rest sourced from reference TRBV19 and TRBJ1-1, is DGGITQSPKYLFRKEGQNVTLSCEQNLNHDAMYWYRQDPGQGLRLIYYSQIVNDFQKGDIAEGYSVSREKKESFPLTVTSAQKNPTAFYLCASSIDFGGVNTEAFFGQGTRLTVV.

This clonotype was counted many times. The chain carries TRBV20-1 and TRBJ2-1; 9 bases line up with TRBD2. The CDR3 extends over 15 amino acids. Trimming removed 0 bases from V and 7 bases from J; junction bases left unmatched: 7. The germline V gene encodes CDR1 DFQATT and CDR2 SNEGSKA (reference sequence). The CDR3 bases are TGCAGTGCTAGAGATCCGCTAGCGGGGTGGAATGAGCAGTTCTTC. Protein product: CSARDPLAGWNEQFF.

This chain connects TRBV29-1 to TRBJ1-1, with 8 bases matching TRBD1. The V gene end was trimmed by 4 bases and the J gene end by 0 bases; junction bases not matched to a gene: 4. Germline values: CDR1 SQVTM, CDR2 ANQGSEA. This CDR3 has 14 amino acids. The CDR3 nucleotides are TGCAGCGTTGGGACAGGGTGGCTGAACACTGAAGCTTTCTTT. Amino acids: CSVGTGWLNTEAFF.

The V and J genes are TRBV7-2 and TRBJ2-1; unclear D gene. Trimming pared 1 base from V and 8 bases from J, leaving 6 bases between. The CDR3 has 12 residues. Germline CDR1 reads SGHTA; CDR2 reads FQGNSA. This CDR3 is CASSLGFDEQFF. In nucleotides, the CDR3 is TGTGCCAGCAGCTTAGGCTTCGATGAGCAGTTCTTC.